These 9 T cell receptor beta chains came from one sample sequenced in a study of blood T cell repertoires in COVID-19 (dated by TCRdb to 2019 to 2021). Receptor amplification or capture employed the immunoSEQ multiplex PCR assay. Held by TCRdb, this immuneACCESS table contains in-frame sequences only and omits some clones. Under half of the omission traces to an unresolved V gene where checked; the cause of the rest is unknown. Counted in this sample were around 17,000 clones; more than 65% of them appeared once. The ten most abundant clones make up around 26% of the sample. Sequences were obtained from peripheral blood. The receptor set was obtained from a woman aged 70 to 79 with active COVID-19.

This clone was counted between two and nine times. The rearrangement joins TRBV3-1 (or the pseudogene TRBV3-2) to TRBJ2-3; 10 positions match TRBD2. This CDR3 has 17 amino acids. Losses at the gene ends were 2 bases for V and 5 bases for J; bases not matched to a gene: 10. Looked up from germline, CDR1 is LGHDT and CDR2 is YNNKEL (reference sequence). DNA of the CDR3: TGTGCCAGCAGCCAAATCGGAGCGGGAGGGCGGAGAGATACGCAGTATTTT. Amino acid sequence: CASSQIGAGGRRDTQYF.

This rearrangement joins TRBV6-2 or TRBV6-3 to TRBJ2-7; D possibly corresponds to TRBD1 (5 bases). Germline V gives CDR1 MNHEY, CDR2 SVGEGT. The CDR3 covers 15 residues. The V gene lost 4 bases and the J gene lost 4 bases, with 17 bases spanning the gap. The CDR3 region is CASSWFKRGSYEQYF. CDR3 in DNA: TGTGCCAGCAGTTGGTTTAAAAGGGGTTCATACGAGCAGTACTTC.

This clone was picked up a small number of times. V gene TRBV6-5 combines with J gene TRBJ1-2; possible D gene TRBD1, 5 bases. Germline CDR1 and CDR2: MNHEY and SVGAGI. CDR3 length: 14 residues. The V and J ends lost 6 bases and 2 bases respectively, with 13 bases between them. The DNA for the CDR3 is TGTGCCAGCAGGGGGGACTCGGCGAACTATGGCTACACCTTC. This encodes CASRGDSANYGYTF.

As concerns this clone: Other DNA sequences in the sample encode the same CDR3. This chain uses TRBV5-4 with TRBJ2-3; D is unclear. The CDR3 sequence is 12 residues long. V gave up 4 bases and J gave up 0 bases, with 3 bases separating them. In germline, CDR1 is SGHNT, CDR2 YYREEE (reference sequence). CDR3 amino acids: CASSLSTDTQYF. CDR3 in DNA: TGTGCCAGCAGCCTCAGCACAGATACGCAGTATTTT.

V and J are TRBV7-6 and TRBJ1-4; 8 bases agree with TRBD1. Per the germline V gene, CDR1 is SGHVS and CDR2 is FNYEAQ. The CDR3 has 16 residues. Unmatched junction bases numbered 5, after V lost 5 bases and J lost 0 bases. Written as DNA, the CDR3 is TGTGCCAGCAGCGAACAGGGGGGGGCAACTAATGAAAAACTGTTTTTT. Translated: CASSEQGGATNEKLFF.

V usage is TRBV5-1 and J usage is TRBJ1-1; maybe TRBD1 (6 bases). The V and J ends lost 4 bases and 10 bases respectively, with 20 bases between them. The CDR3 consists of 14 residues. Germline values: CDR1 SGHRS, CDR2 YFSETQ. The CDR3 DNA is TGCGCCAGCAGCCCAGGACAGTCCTTGGGCGTAGCTTTCTTT. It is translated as CASSPGQSLGVAFF.

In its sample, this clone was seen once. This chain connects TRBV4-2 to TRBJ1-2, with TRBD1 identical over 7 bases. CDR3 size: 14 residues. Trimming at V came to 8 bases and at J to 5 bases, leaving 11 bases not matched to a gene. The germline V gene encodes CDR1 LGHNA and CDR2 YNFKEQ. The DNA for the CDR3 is TGTGCCAGCGCTACAGGGGCGCCGGATTATGGCTACACCTTC. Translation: CASATGAPDYGYTF.

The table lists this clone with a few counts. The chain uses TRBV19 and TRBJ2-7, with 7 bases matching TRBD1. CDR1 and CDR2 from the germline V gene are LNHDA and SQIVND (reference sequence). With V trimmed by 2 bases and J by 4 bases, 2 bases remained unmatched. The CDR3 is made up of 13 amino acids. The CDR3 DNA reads TGTGCCAGTAGTATATTGACAGGGTACGAGCAGTACTTC. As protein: CASSILTGYEQYF.

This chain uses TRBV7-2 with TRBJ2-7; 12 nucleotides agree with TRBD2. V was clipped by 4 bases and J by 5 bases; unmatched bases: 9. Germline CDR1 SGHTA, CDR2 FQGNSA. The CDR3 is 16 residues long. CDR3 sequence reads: CASSSPTSGRRNEQYF. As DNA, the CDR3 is TGTGCCAGCAGCTCCCCGACTAGCGGGAGACGAAACGAGCAGTACTTC.